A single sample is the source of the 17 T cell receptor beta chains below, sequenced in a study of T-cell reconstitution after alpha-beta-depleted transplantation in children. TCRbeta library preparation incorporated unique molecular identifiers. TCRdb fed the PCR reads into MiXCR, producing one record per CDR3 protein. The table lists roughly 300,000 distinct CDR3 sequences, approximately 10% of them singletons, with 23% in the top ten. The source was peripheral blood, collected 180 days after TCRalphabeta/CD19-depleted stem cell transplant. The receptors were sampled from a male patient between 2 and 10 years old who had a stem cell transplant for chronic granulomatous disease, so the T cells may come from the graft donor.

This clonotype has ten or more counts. CDR3 amino acids: CSAEDSYTDTQYF. CDR3 sequence (DNA): TGCAGTGCCGAGGACTCGTACACAGATACGCAGTATTTT. The rearrangement links TRBV20-1 to TRBJ2-3, with a possible D match to TRBD2 (5 bases). The CDR3 covers 13 residues. Germline V gene lookup returns CDR1 DFQATT and CDR2 SNEGSKA (reference sequence). Trimming cost V 6 bases and J 2 bases, with 12 bases left between them.

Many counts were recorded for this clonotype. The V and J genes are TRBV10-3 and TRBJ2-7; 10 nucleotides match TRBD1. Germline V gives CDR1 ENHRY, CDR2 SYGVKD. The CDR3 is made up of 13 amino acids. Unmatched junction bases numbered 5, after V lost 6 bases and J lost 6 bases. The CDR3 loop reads CAIRDRGFGEQYF. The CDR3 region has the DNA TGTGCCATCAGGGACAGGGGGTTCGGCGAGCAGTACTTC.

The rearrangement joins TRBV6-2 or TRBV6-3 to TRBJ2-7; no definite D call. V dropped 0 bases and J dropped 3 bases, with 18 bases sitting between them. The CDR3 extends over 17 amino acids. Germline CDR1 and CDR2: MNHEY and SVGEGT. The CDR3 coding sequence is TGTGCCAGCAGTTACTCGGATAACACAGTTAACCGCTACGAGCAGTACTTC. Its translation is CASSYSDNTVNRYEQYF.

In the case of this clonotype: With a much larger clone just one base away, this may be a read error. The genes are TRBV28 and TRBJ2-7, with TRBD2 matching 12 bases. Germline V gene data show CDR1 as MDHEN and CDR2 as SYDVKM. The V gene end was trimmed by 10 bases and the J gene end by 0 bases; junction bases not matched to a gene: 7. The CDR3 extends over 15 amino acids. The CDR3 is CATRTSGTNSYEQYF. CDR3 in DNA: TGTGCCACGAGGACTAGCGGGACCAACTCCTACGAGCAGTACTTC.

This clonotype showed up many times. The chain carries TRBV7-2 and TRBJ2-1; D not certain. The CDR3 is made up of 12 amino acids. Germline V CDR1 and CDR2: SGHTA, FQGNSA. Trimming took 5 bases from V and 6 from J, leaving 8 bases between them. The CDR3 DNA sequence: TGTGCCAGCAGCCGATACGTCAATGAGCAGTTCTTC. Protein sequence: CASSRYVNEQFF.

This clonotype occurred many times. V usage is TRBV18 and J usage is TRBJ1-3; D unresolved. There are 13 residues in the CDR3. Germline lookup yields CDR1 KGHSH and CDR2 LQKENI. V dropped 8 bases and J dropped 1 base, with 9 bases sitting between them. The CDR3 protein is CASSPSSGNTIYF. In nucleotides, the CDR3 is TGTGCCAGCAGCCCCTCGTCTGGAAACACCATATATTTT. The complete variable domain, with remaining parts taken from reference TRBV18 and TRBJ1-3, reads NAGVMQNPRHLVRRRGQEARLRCSPMKGHSHVYWYRQLPEEGLKFMVYLQKENIIDESGMPKERFSAEFPKEGPSILRIQQVVRGDSAAYFCASSPSSGNTIYFGEGSWLTVV.

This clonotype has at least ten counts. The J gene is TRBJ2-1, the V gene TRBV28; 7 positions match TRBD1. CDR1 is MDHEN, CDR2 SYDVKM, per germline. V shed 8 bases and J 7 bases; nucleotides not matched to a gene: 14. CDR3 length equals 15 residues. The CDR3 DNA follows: TGTGCCAGCCTAAGAGACAGGGTAGTATTTAATGAGCAGTTCTTC. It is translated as CASLRDRVVFNEQFF.

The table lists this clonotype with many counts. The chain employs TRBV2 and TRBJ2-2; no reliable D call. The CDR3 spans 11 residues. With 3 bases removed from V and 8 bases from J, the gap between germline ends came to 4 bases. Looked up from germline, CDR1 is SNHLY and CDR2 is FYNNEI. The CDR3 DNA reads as TGTGCCAGCAGTGAGATGGGGGAGCTGTTTTTT. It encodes CASSEMGELFF.

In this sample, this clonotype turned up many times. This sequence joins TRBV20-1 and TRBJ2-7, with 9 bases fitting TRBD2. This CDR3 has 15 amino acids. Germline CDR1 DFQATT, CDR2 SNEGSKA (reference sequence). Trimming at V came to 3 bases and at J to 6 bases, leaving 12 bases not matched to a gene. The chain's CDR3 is CSARPFGRGGSEQYF. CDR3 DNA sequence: TGCAGTGCTAGGCCTTTCGGGCGGGGGGGATCCGAGCAGTACTTC.

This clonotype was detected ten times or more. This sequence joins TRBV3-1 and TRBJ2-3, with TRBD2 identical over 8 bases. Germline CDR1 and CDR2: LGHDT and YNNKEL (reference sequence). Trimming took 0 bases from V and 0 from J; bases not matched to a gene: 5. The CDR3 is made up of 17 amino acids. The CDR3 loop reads CASSQDRLALSTDTQYF. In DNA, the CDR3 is TGTGCCAGCAGCCAAGACCGACTAGCGCTAAGCACAGATACGCAGTATTTT.

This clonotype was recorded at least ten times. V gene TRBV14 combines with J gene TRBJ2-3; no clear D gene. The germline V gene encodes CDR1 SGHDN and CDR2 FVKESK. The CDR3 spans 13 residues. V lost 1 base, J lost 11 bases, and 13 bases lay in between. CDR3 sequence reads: CASSQVLLGEQYF. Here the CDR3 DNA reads TGTGCCAGCAGCCAAGTCCTCCTTGGCGAGCAGTATTTT.

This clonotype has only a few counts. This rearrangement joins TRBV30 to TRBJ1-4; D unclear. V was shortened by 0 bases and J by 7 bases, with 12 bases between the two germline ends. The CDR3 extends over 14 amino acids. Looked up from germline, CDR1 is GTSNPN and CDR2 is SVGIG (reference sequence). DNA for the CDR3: TGTGCCTGGAGTGTACTGGCCAGTCGTGAAAAACTGTTTTTT. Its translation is CAWSVLASREKLFF.

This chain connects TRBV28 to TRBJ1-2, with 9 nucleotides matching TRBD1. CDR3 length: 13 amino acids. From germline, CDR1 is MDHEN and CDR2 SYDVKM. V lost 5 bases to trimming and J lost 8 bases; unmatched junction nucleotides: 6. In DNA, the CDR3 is TGTGCCAGCAGTCCGGACAGGGGTAAAGGCTACACCTTC. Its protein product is CASSPDRGKGYTF.

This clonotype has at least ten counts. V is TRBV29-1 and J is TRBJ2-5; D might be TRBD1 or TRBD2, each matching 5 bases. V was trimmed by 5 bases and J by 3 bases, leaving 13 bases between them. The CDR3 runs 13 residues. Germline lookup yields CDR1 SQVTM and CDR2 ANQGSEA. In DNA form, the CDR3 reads TGCAGCGTTCGGGACCCCGGGAAAGAGACCCAGTACTTC. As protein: CSVRDPGKETQYF.

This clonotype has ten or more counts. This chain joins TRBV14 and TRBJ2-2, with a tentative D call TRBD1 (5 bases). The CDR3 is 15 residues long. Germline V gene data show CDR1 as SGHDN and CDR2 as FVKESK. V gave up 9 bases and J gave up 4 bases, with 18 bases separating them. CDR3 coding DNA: TGTGCCAGTGGAAAAGCAGGGAAGGTCACCGGGGAGCTGTTTTTT. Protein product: CASGKAGKVTGELFF. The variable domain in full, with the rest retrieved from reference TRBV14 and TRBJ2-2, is EAGVTQFPSHSVIEKGQTVTLRCDPISGHDNLYWYRRVMGKEIKFLLHFVKESKQDESGMPNNRFLAERTGGTYSTLKVQPAELEDSGVYFCASGKAGKVTGELFFGEGSRLTVL.

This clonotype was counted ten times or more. This CDR3 is CASSRRDLFNYGYTF. CDR3 nucleotides: TGTGCCAGCAGCCGCCGGGACCTCTTTAACTATGGCTACACCTTC. The chain recombines TRBV3-1 with TRBJ1-2; D might be TRBD1 (5 bases). V was clipped by 4 bases and J by 1 base, with 13 bases between them. This CDR3 has 15 amino acids. Per the germline V gene, CDR1 is LGHDT and CDR2 is YNNKEL (reference sequence).

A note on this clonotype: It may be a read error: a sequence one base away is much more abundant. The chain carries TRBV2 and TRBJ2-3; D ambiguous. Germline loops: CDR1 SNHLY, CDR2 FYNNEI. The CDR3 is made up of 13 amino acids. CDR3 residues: CASTDLRLDMQYF. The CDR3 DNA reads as TGTGCCAGCACGGACCTGCGGTTGGATATGCAGTATTTT. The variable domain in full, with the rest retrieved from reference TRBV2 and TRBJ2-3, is EPEVTQTPSHQVTQMGQEVILRCVPISNHLYFYWYRQILGQKVEFLVSFYNNEISEKSEIFDDQFSVERPDGSNFTLKIRSTKLEDSAMYFCASTDLRLDMQYFGPGTRLTVL.